This T cell receptor beta chain was observed in a study of beta chain features in type 1 diabetes. Staining for CD45RO/CCR7/CD25/CD127/CD95/CD27 allowed sorting of CD4+ naive, central memory, regulatory and stem cell-like memory cells. This clone turned up a few times. Its specificity is unknown. Expressed TCRB transcripts were sequenced, since all the RNA that had been isolated was reverse transcribed. This table comes from immunoSEQ multiplex PCR, and its TCRdb copy is limited to in-frame clones, with some not included. The profile shows 600,000 to 750,000 clones, roughly 12% of them singletons. Whole-study results and caveats: Type 1 diabetes patients had moderately but significantly shorter TCRB CDR3s in all four CD4+ subsets. In type 1 diabetes patients, VDJ junctions had fewer insertions; deletions at these junctions were more frequent.

Trimming removed 2 bases at V and 7 bases at J, with 14 bases between. This CDR3 region has 14 residues. Per the germline V gene, CDR1 is SGHDT and CDR2 is YYEEEE. Specimen: naive CD4+ T cells from blood. The V call is TRBV5-6, the J call TRBJ2-3, with D tentatively TRBD2 (5 bases). This TCR derives from a man between 25 and 39 years old with type 1 diabetes. CDR3 amino acids: CASSFSGSANTQYF. The CDR3 coding sequence is TGTGCCAGCAGCTTTAGTGGGAGCGCAAATACGCAGTATTTT. Combining the CDR3 with reference TRBV5-6 and TRBJ2-3 gives the whole variable domain DAGVTQSPTHLIKTRGQQVTLRCSPKSGHDTVSWYQQALGQGPQFIFQYYEEEERQRGNFPDRFSGHQFPNYSSELNVNALLLGDSALYLCASSFSGSANTQYFGPGTRLTVL.